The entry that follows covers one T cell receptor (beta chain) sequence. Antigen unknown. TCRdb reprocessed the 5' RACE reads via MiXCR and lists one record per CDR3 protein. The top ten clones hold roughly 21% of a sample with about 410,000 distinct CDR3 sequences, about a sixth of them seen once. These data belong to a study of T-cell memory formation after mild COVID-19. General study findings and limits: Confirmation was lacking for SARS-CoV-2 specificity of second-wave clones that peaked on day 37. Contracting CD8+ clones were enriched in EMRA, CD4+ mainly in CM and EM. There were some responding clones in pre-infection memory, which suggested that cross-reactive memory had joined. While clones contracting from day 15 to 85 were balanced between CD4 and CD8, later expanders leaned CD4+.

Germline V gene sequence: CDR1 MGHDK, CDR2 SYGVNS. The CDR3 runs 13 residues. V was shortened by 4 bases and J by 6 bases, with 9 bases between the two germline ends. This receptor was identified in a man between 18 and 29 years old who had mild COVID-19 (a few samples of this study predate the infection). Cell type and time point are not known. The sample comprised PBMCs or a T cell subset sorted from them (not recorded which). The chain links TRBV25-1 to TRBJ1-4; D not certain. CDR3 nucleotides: TGTGCCAGCAGTGCGGATTACTATGAAAAACTGTTTTTT. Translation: CASSADYYEKLFF.